This T cell receptor beta chain was recorded in a study of T-cell reconstitution after alpha-beta-depleted transplantation in children. The study's findings and limits: T-cell counts and diversity at one year following transplant were attributed mainly to newly produced T cells. Several hundred expanded graft clones reportedly were the source of alpha-beta T cells about two months after transplant.

Preparation of the TCRbeta library was carried out with unique molecular identifiers. TCRdb re-called the PCR reads through MiXCR, storing one row per CDR3 protein. The table lists hundreds of thousands of distinct CDR3 sequences, 9.5% to 13% of them singletons. This clonotype was observed many times. Its specificity is unknown. Per germline, CDR1 SGHDT and CDR2 YYEEEE. V was pared by 2 bases and J by 0 bases, with 6 bases of the junction left unmatched. The CDR3 totals 16 residues. J is TRBJ2-5 and V is TRBV5-6, with 8 bases matching TRBD1. This sequence originates from a male patient between 2 and 10 years old who had a stem cell transplant for chronic granulomatous disease, so the T cells may come from the graft donor. The specimen comprised peripheral blood, sampled 180 days after TCRalphabeta/CD19-depleted stem cell transplant. The CDR3 DNA reads as TGTGCCAGCAGCTTAGACAGGGGCTCGTACCAAGAGACCCAGTACTTC. Its protein is CASSLDRGSYQETQYF.